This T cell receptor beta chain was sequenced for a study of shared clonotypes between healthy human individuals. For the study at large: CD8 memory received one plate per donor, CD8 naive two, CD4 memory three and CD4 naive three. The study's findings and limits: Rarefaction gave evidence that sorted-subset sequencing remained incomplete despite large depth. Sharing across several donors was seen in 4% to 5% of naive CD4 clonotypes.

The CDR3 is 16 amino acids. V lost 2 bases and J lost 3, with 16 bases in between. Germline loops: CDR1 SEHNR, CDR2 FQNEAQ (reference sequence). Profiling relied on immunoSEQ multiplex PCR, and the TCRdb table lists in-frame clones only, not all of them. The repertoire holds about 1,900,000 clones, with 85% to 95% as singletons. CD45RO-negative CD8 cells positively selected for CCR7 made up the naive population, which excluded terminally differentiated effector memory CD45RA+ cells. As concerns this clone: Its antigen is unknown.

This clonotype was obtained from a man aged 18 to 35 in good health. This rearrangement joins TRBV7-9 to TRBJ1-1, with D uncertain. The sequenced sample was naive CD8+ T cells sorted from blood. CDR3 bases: TGTGCCAGCAGCTTAATAATCGGCGGAGAGGACACTGAAGCTTTCTTT. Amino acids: CASSLIIGGEDTEAFF.